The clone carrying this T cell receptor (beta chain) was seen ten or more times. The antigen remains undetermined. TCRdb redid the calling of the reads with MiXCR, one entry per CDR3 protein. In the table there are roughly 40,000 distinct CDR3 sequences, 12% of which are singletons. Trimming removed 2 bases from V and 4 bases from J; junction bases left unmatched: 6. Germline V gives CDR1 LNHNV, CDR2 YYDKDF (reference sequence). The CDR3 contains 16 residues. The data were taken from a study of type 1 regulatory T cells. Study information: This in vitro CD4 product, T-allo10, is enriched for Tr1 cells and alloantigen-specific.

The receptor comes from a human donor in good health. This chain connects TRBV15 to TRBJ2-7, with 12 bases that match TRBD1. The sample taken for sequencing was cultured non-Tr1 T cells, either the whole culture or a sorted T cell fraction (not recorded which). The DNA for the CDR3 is TGTGCCACCAGCAGATTTGGGGGACAGGGGGCATACGAGCAGTACTTC. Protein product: CATSRFGGQGAYEQYF.